The entry below gives a single TCR beta chain sequence along with its context. The target antigen is unknown. This specimen belongs to a study of identifying expanded T cells in peripheral blood. Overall study results and limits: About 1.2 clones differed between technical replicates, versus roughly 16 and 20 over time.

Trimming took off 5 bases at V and 2 bases at J, with 9 bases between the two ends. The CDR3 totals 13 residues. Germline V gene sequence: CDR1 SGHTA, CDR2 FQGTGA. Assay: immunoSEQ multiplex PCR; the TCRdb copy retains only in-frame clones and omits some. The table has 100,000 to 150,000 clones, 75% to 90% seen once; the top ten hold about 8%. The source of this sequence is a person between 18 and 69 years old in good health. Sequenced material: blood. The genes are TRBV7-3 and TRBJ2-5; D possibly corresponds to TRBD1 (5 bases). CDR3 amino acids: CASSRTPQETQYF. As DNA, the CDR3 is TGTGCCAGCAGCCGGACACCACAAGAGACCCAGTACTTC.